Below are 26 T cell receptor beta chains sequenced from a single sample in a study of TIL therapy for anti-PD-1-resistant metastatic lung cancer. Sequencing used immunoSEQ v3. Repertoires were generated with immunoSEQ multiplex PCR, while TCRdb's copy carries only in-frame clones and drops some. The sample has 54,000 or so clones, about nine tenths seen once. Regarding time point: pre-treatment sample, taken before nivolumab and TIL therapy. The source material was blood, sampled at baseline. These receptors were obtained from a person aged 25 to 85 with non-small cell lung cancer.

This chain links TRBV3-1 (or the pseudogene TRBV3-2) with TRBJ1-2, with D uncertain. V lost 0 bases and J lost 8, with 13 bases in between. Per the germline V gene, CDR1 is LGHDT and CDR2 is YNNKEL (reference sequence). This CDR3 contains 14 residues. The CDR3 DNA follows: TGTGCCAGCAGCCAAGATCTTGCCCTGAGGGGCTACACCTTC. It translates to CASSQDLALRGYTF.

The chain joins TRBV30 to TRBJ1-1, with 9 bases fitting TRBD1. V lost 7 bases, J lost 1 base, and 1 base stayed unmatched. Germline V lookup: CDR1 GTSNPN, CDR2 SVGIG (reference sequence). CDR3 length: 12 residues. The CDR3: CALTGGNTEAFF. The CDR3, as DNA: TGTGCCTTGACAGGGGGGAACACTGAAGCTTTCTTT.

This clone was found once. V is TRBV9 and J is TRBJ1-3; D is unclear. CDR3 length equals 12 residues. Trimming cost V 3 bases and J 7 bases, with 8 bases left between them. Germline CDR1 SGDLS, CDR2 YYNGEE. CDR3: CASSGNGNTIYF. The CDR3 DNA reads as TGTGCCAGCAGCGGGAATGGTAACACCATATATTTT.

The genes are TRBV6-1 and TRBJ2-7, with D unclear. Trimming took 1 base from V and 4 from J, leaving 5 bases between them. The CDR3 has 12 amino acids. Germline lookup yields CDR1 MNHNS and CDR2 SASEGT. The CDR3 region is CASSEERYEQYF. The CDR3, as DNA: TGTGCCAGCAGTGAAGAAAGGTACGAGCAGTACTTC.

This chain joins TRBV30 and TRBJ1-2; D may be TRBD1 (5 bases). Deletions cut 1 base from V and 4 bases from J, with 10 bases between. Germline V CDR1 and CDR2: GTSNPN, SVGIG (reference sequence). This CDR3 spans 13 amino acids. This CDR3 reads CAWSGGLSYGYTF. For the CDR3, the DNA is TGTGCCTGGAGTGGGGGACTCTCCTATGGCTACACCTTC.

The chain uses TRBV28 and TRBJ1-5; D uncertain. The CDR3 spans 14 residues. The germline V gene encodes CDR1 MDHEN and CDR2 SYDVKM. V was pared by 8 bases and J by 3 bases, with 14 bases between. CDR3 nucleotides: TGTGCCAGCTACCGCGGTGAGATCAATCAGCCCCAGCATTTT. It translates to CASYRGEINQPQHF.

A word on this clone: A read error may produce the germline difference seen at one junction end. The V gene is TRBV28, the J gene TRBJ2-1, with D maybe TRBD1 (5 bases). Germline V lookup: CDR1 MDHEN, CDR2 SYDVKM. The CDR3 covers 10 residues. The CDR3 coding sequence is TGTGCCAGCAGCGCCGACAGAAGGGTCTTC. Its translation: CASSADRRVF.

V and J are TRBV28 and TRBJ2-3; the D is unclear. Looked up from germline, CDR1 is MDHEN and CDR2 is SYDVKM. This CDR3 is 13 amino acids long. The V gene lost 7 bases and the J gene lost 3 bases, with 11 bases spanning the gap. As DNA, the CDR3 is TGTGCCAGCATTGCGGTAAAGACAGATACGCAGTATTTT. Amino acids: CASIAVKTDTQYF.

This chain links TRBV10-1 with TRBJ2-1; either TRBD1 or TRBD2 may supply D (6 bases each). Looked up from germline, CDR1 is WNHNN and CDR2 is SYGVQD (reference sequence). The CDR3 covers 14 residues. The germline V and J ends were trimmed by 5 bases and 9 bases, with 17 bases remaining between them. CDR3 in DNA: TGCGCCAGCAGTTCTGCAGGGGAGGTGGGTGAGCAGTTCTTC. It is translated as CASSSAGEVGEQFF.

This clone was recorded once. The rearrangement links TRBV19 to TRBJ2-1; D unresolved. CDR3 length equals 15 residues. CDR1 LNHDA and CDR2 SQIVND come from the germline V gene (reference sequence). Trimming shortened V by 6 bases and J by 0 bases, and 12 bases separated the two germline ends. CDR3 coding DNA: TGTGCCAGTAGCAAAGGTTTTCTCTCCTACAATGAGCAGTTCTTC. It codes for CASSKGFLSYNEQFF.

This chain uses TRBV7-8 with TRBJ1-1; D unclear. Trimming took 0 bases from V and 3 from J, leaving 17 bases between them. Per germline, CDR1 SGHVS and CDR2 FQNEAQ. CDR3 length: 17 amino acids. The CDR3 DNA reads TGTGCCAGCAGCTTAGCCAGAGGTTTAGGCGGGGACACTGAAGCTTTCTTT. Translating gives CASSLARGLGGDTEAFF.

This chain connects TRBV7-6 to TRBJ2-7, with D tentatively TRBD1 or TRBD2 (7 bases each). Germline V lookup: CDR1 SGHVS, CDR2 FNYEAQ. This CDR3 has 15 amino acids. V gave up 1 base and J gave up 2 bases, with 12 bases separating them. This CDR3 reads CASSLEAGGAYEQYF. CDR3 nucleotides: TGTGCCAGCAGCTTAGAGGCAGGGGGGGCCTACGAGCAGTACTTC.

The V call is TRBV3-1 (or the pseudogene TRBV3-2), the J call TRBJ2-7; 9 positions agree with TRBD2. This CDR3 has 14 residues. J was trimmed by 6 bases and V by 7 bases; bases with no gene match: 10. From germline, CDR1 is LGHDT and CDR2 YNNKEL (reference sequence). The CDR3 DNA reads TGTGCCAGCACCCCGGGACTAGCACGGTCCGAGCAGTACTTC. It translates to CASTPGLARSEQYF.

V gene TRBV11-2 combines with J gene TRBJ2-2, with D perhaps matching TRBD1 (5 bases). The CDR3 is made up of 15 amino acids. CDR1 is SGHAT and CDR2 is FQNNGV in the germline V gene. Trimming cost V 1 base and J 7 bases, with 13 bases left between them. CDR3 DNA sequence: TGTGCCAGCAGCTTAGCGGCAGGGCCGGGCGGGGAGCTGTTTTTT. The encoded protein is CASSLAAGPGGELFF.

This chain connects TRBV28 to TRBJ1-3; D not certain. This CDR3 comprises 15 residues. Germline V gene lookup returns CDR1 MDHEN and CDR2 SYDVKM. Between the trimmed V and J ends, which lost 6 bases and 0 bases, there was a span of 12 bases. CDR3 sequence (DNA): TGTGCCAGCAGATACTCCAAGGGCTCTGGAAACACCATATATTTT. This translates into CASRYSKGSGNTIYF.

CDR3 bases: TGTGCCAGCAGCTTAGCGGACACCGGGGAGCTGTTTTTT. Translating gives CASSLADTGELFF. The genes are TRBV13 and TRBJ2-2; D is ambiguous. This CDR3 is built from 13 residues. The V and J ends lost 1 base and 3 bases respectively, with 3 bases between them. Germline V gives CDR1 PRHDT, CDR2 FYEKMQ (reference sequence).

The rearrangement links TRBV19 to TRBJ1-1; no clear D gene. Germline CDR1 reads LNHDA; CDR2 reads SQIVND (reference sequence). The CDR3 is 14 residues long. The V end was cut by 3 bases, the J end by 3 bases, with 11 bases between. The CDR3 DNA follows: TGTGCCAGTAGTATTCCGGGGTCTCACACTGAAGCTTTCTTT. Residues: CASSIPGSHTEAFF.

The gene calls are TRBV10-1 and TRBJ1-2, with a weak D call TRBD1 (6 bases). The length of the CDR3 is 12 residues. Germline CDR1 is WNHNN and CDR2 is SYGVQD (reference sequence). V was pared by 4 bases and J by 4 bases, with 7 bases between. The CDR3 loop is CASSADSYGYTF. The CDR3 DNA follows: TGCGCCAGCAGTGCGGACAGCTATGGCTACACCTTC.

The chain employs TRBV27 and TRBJ1-1; no clear D gene. Germline CDR1 MNHEY, CDR2 SMNVEV (reference sequence). This CDR3 has 14 residues. V was cut by 4 bases and J by 1 base, with 10 bases left in between. The CDR3 nucleotides read TGTGCCAGCAGTTCCGTGTGGAAGAACACTGAAGCTTTCTTT. It codes for CASSSVWKNTEAFF.

The gene calls are TRBV6-5 and TRBJ2-7; D remains ambiguous. Trimming left V 2 bases short and J 4 bases short, with 3 bases between. The CDR3 length is 11 residues. The V gene's germline CDR1 is MNHEY and CDR2 SVGAGI. The CDR3 DNA is TGTGCCAGCAGTTACAAGTACGAGCAGTACTTC. Amino acid sequence: CASSYKYEQYF.

Written as DNA, the CDR3 is TGTGCCAGCAGTCGGGACAGAGATACGCAGTATTTT. Translation gives CASSRDRDTQYF. The chain is built from TRBV6-5 and TRBJ2-3; 7 bases agree with TRBD1. Germline trimming cut 5 bases from V and 5 bases from J; bases unmatched to any gene: 1. Germline V CDR1 and CDR2: MNHEY, SVGAGI. The CDR3 loop spans 12 amino acids.

The V and J genes are TRBV7-9 and TRBJ2-3, with 7 bases that match TRBD1. The CDR3 runs 16 residues. Germline V gene lookup returns CDR1 SEHNR and CDR2 FQNEAQ (reference sequence). Trimming cost V 4 bases and J 6 bases; bases outside gene matches: 13. The CDR3 coding sequence is TGTGCCAGCAGCTCTCCGGGACAGTGGTGGATGGATACGCAGTATTTT. Translating gives CASSSPGQWWMDTQYF.

This clone was recorded only once. This sequence joins TRBV2 and TRBJ2-7, with a weak D call TRBD2 (6 bases). Germline V lookup: CDR1 SNHLY, CDR2 FYNNEI. Trimming left V 0 bases short and J 4 bases short, with 7 bases between. The CDR3 length is 13 residues. This CDR3 reads CASSEARGYEQYF. The CDR3 DNA follows: TGTGCCAGCAGTGAAGCGCGGGGATACGAGCAGTACTTC.

The rearrangement joins TRBV30 to TRBJ1-1, with D possibly matching TRBD1 (5 bases). Germline lookup yields CDR1 GTSNPN and CDR2 SVGIG (reference sequence). This CDR3 spans 13 amino acids. V was trimmed by 3 bases and J by 1 base, leaving 9 bases between them. Here the CDR3 reads CAWRVQGNTEAFF. Written as DNA, the CDR3 is TGTGCCTGGAGAGTTCAGGGGAACACTGAAGCTTTCTTT.

This chain joins TRBV5-1 and TRBJ2-7, with 7 bases fitting TRBD2. Germline V gene sequence: CDR1 SGHRS, CDR2 YFSETQ. This CDR3 is built from 12 residues. V dropped 4 bases and J dropped 4; count of bases not matched to a gene: 2. This chain's CDR3 is CASSQGGYEQYF. CDR3 bases: TGCGCCAGCAGCCAGGGAGGGTACGAGCAGTACTTC.

The V and J genes are TRBV7-2 and TRBJ2-3; D not certain. The ends were cut back, 5 bases at V and 2 bases at J, with 17 bases in the middle. The CDR3 is 16 amino acids. Germline assignment: CDR1 SGHTA and CDR2 FQGNSA. CDR3 protein: CASSIRWIRITDTQYF. The CDR3 DNA sequence: TGTGCCAGCAGCATAAGGTGGATAAGGATCACAGATACGCAGTATTTT.